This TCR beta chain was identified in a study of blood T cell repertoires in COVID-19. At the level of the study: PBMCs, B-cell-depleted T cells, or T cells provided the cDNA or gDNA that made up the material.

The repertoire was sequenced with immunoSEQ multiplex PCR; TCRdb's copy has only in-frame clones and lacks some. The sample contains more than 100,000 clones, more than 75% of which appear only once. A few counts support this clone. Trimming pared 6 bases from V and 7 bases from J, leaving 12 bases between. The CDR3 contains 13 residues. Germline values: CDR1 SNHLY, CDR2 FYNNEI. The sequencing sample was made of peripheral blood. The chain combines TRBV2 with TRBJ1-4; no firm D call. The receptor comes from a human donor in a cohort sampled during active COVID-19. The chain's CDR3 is CASRVDEGEKLFF. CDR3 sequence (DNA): TGTGCCAGCAGAGTTGACGAGGGTGAAAAACTGTTTTTT. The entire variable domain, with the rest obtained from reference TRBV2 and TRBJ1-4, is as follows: EPEVTQTPSHQVTQMGQEVILRCVPISNHLYFYWYRQILGQKVEFLVSFYNNEISEKSEIFDDQFSVERPDGSNFTLKIRSTKLEDSAMYFCASRVDEGEKLFFGSGTQLSVL.